Each of the 28 T cell receptor beta chains below was sequenced from the same sample in a study of shared clonotypes between healthy human individuals. Method: immunoSEQ multiplex PCR; TCRdb's copy keeps in-frame clones and lacks some. The sample lists about 2.4 million clones, around nine tenths occurring once. Material for sequencing was naive CD4+ T cells sorted from blood. Subset: CD45RA+ positively selected. Receptor source: a man aged 18 to 30 in good health.

The chain combines TRBV4-3 with TRBJ2-5; D possibly corresponds to TRBD1 (6 bases). The J call may not be correct, given that the DNA end is closer to TRBJ2-7. The length of the CDR3 is 16 residues. CDR1 LGHNA and CDR2 YSLEER come from the germline V gene. The CDR3 DNA follows: TGCGCCAGCAGCCAAGATCCAGGGACAAAGGCCTACGAGCAGTACTTC. As protein: CASSQDPGTKAYEQYF.

This chain connects TRBV5-5 to TRBJ1-1, with D unresolved. Trimming left V 4 bases short and J 1 base short, with 17 bases between. The CDR3 totals 16 residues. The germline V gene encodes CDR1 SGHKS and CDR2 YYEKEE (reference sequence). The CDR3 DNA follows: TGTGCCAGCAGCCCCGACATCGGCACTAAGAACACTGAAGCTTTCTTT. Translating gives CASSPDIGTKNTEAFF.

Comments on this clone: This same CDR3 is encoded by further DNA sequences in the sample. The gene calls are TRBV6-1 and TRBJ2-5; the D is unclear. The CDR3 is made up of 11 amino acids. CDR1 and CDR2 (germline): MNHNS, SASEGT. V was trimmed by 5 bases and J by 0 bases, leaving 1 base between them. The CDR3 loop reads CASSHQETQYF. For the CDR3, the DNA is TGTGCCAGCAGTCACCAAGAGACCCAGTACTTC.

The CDR3 DNA reads TGTGCCACCAGCAGAGATCTCGGGCCTCACGTGCATCAGCCCCAGCATTTT. Translation gives CATSRDLGPHVHQPQHF. V usage is TRBV15 and J usage is TRBJ1-5; D gene unclear. Germline CDR1 is LNHNV and CDR2 is YYDKDF (reference sequence). V was shortened by 0 bases and J by 5 bases, with 17 bases between the two germline ends. CDR3 length: 17 amino acids.

The V call is TRBV7-2, the J call TRBJ2-3; 7 positions agree with TRBD2. Trimming took 5 bases from V and 7 from J; bases not matched to a gene: 15. The CDR3 is made up of 16 amino acids. Germline V gene lookup returns CDR1 SGHTA and CDR2 FQGNSA. For the CDR3, the DNA is TGTGCCAGCAGCGACCGGGACTCCACCGGGAGGAATACGCAGTATTTT. This translates into CASSDRDSTGRNTQYF.

This chain joins TRBV6-5 and TRBJ1-5, with D maybe TRBD1 (5 bases). CDR3 length: 15 residues. Germline loops: CDR1 MNHEY, CDR2 SVGAGI. Trimming stripped 6 bases from V and 4 bases from J, with 16 bases between. CDR3 in DNA: TGTGCCAGCAGGGGGGTAGGAACAGCAAATCAGCCCCAGCATTTT. Protein sequence: CASRGVGTANQPQHF.

The V and J genes are TRBV6-6 and TRBJ1-2; 8 positions match TRBD1. The germline V gene has CDR1 MNHNY and CDR2 SVGAGI (reference sequence). This CDR3 is built from 15 residues. The trim removed 5 bases at V and 4 bases at J, leaving 9 bases unmatched. The CDR3 nucleotides read TGTGCCAGCAGTCCTGGGACAGGCTTTGCCTATGGCTACACCTTC. Translation: CASSPGTGFAYGYTF.

As regards this clone: Other nucleotide sequences in the sample specify the same CDR3. The chain couples TRBV9 to TRBJ2-1; 13 bases align to TRBD2. After removal of 0 bases from V and 5 bases from J, the junction contained 2 bases not matched to a gene. CDR3 length equals 16 residues. Per germline, CDR1 SGDLS and CDR2 YYNGEE. In DNA, the CDR3 is TGTGCCAGCAGCGTAGGTGGGACTAGCGGGAACAATGAGCAGTTCTTC. Protein sequence: CASSVGGTSGNNEQFF.

The rearrangement joins TRBV9 to TRBJ2-1; unclear D gene. From germline, CDR1 is SGDLS and CDR2 YYNGEE. Trimming took 4 bases from V and 0 from J, leaving 11 bases between them. This CDR3 is 15 amino acids long. The CDR3, as DNA: TGTGCCAGCAGCCCTCAGCCAGTCTCCTACAATGAGCAGTTCTTC. Residues: CASSPQPVSYNEQFF.

The V gene is TRBV28, the J gene TRBJ2-7, with 7 nucleotides matching TRBD2. V lost 3 bases and J lost 2; bases outside the gene matches: 4. CDR1 MDHEN and CDR2 SYDVKM come from the germline V gene. This CDR3 region has 14 residues. DNA for the CDR3: TGTGCCAGCAGTTTGGGTGGGGGGGCCTACGAGCAGTACTTC. Amino acids: CASSLGGGAYEQYF.

This chain links TRBV5-6 with TRBJ1-4, with 7 bases aligning to TRBD1. Looked up from germline, CDR1 is SGHDT and CDR2 is YYEEEE. J gave up 6 bases and V 5 bases, and 7 bases lay outside the gene matches. The CDR3 consists of 14 residues. CDR3 loop: CASRSQGPYEKLFF. DNA of the CDR3: TGTGCCAGCAGGTCACAGGGGCCCTATGAAAAACTGTTTTTT.

The chain is built from TRBV27 and TRBJ2-5; D call uncertain. Trimming removed 2 bases at V and 4 bases at J, with 11 bases between. Germline CDR1 is MNHEY and CDR2 is SMNVEV (reference sequence). The CDR3 contains 14 residues. The CDR3 loop is CASSLGMFRETQYF. CDR3 DNA: TGTGCCAGCAGTTTAGGCATGTTTCGAGAGACCCAGTACTTC.

Concerning this clone: This CDR3 is also generated by other DNA sequences in the sample. The genes are TRBV18 and TRBJ2-5; D is unresolved. Germline V gene data show CDR1 as KGHSH and CDR2 as LQKENI. CDR3 length equals 13 residues. V lost 0 bases and J 5 bases, leaving 7 bases between the germline ends. The CDR3 loop reads CASSPPSQETQYF. The CDR3 DNA reads TGTGCCAGCTCACCACCGTCACAGGAGACCCAGTACTTC.

About this clone: An end of the junction does not agree with germline; a read error may underlie this. The genes are TRBV30 and TRBJ2-4, with D possibly matching TRBD2 (7 bases). The CDR3 sequence is 13 residues long. From germline, CDR1 is GTSNPN and CDR2 SVGIG (reference sequence). CDR3 protein: CAGRGGAKNIQYF. As DNA, the CDR3 is TGTGCCGGGAGGGGGGGAGCCAAAAACATTCAGTACTTC.

V gene TRBV18 combines with J gene TRBJ1-1; unclear D gene. This CDR3 region has 14 residues. Germline lookup yields CDR1 KGHSH and CDR2 LQKENI. Trimming cost V 3 bases and J 2 bases, with 10 bases left between them. The CDR3: CASSPQEDNTEAFF. CDR3 coding DNA: TGTGCCAGCTCACCTCAGGAGGATAACACTGAAGCTTTCTTT.

V usage is TRBV14 and J usage is TRBJ2-1, with 9 bases aligning to TRBD2. Unmatched junction bases numbered 9, after V lost 1 base and J lost 8 bases. The V gene's germline CDR1 is SGHDN and CDR2 FVKESK. This CDR3 is built from 16 residues. As DNA, the CDR3 is TGTGCCAGCAGCCAAGTGAGGGGACTAGCTGTATATGAGCAGTTCTTC. Its protein is CASSQVRGLAVYEQFF.

The V and J genes are TRBV7-9 and TRBJ1-6, with D possibly matching TRBD1 (5 bases). The germline V and J ends were trimmed by 4 bases and 6 bases, with 16 bases remaining between them. Germline-derived CDR1 and CDR2 are SEHNR and FQNEAQ (reference sequence). This CDR3 is built from 16 residues. In DNA, the CDR3 is TGTGCCAGCAGCTCTATCCGGGGGGAGACTAATTCACCCCTCCACTTT. As protein: CASSSIRGETNSPLHF.

The chain is built from TRBV6-6 and TRBJ2-5; D not resolved. CDR3 length equals 16 residues. V gave up 8 bases and J gave up 5 bases, with 24 bases separating them. From germline, CDR1 is MNHNY and CDR2 SVGAGI (reference sequence). CDR3 DNA: TGTGCCAGCCTCCGTCCCGGGTTACGAGGTTCGGAGACCCAGTACTTC. Its translation: CASLRPGLRGSETQYF.

As concerns this clone: The identical CDR3 is also encoded by other nucleotide sequences in the sample. The chain employs TRBV5-1 and TRBJ2-2; TRBD1 is a possible D gene (6 bases). Trimming cost V 5 bases and J 1 base, with 9 bases left between them. The CDR3 totals 14 residues. CDR1 SGHRS and CDR2 YFSETQ come from the germline V gene. This CDR3 is CASRRTENTGELFF. DNA of the CDR3: TGCGCCAGCAGACGGACAGAGAACACCGGGGAGCTGTTTTTT. The whole variable domain, remainder taken from reference TRBV5-1 and TRBJ2-2, is KAGVTQTPRYLIKTRGQQVTLSCSPISGHRSVSWYQQTPGQGLQFLFEYFSETQRNKGNFPGRFSGRQFSNSRSEMNVSTLELGDSALYLCASRRTENTGELFFGEGSRLTVL.

The chain is built from TRBV5-1 and TRBJ1-1; TRBD1 aligns across 9 bases. V shed 2 bases and J 4 bases; nucleotides not matched to a gene: 9. The CDR3 length is 16 residues. Germline V lookup: CDR1 SGHRS, CDR2 YFSETQ. CDR3 sequence: CASSLEQGAISTEAFF. The CDR3 DNA follows: TGCGCCAGCAGCTTAGAACAGGGGGCGATTAGCACTGAAGCTTTCTTT.

The chain has TRBV19 and TRBJ2-6, with D hard to call. CDR1 and CDR2 (germline): LNHDA, SQIVND (reference sequence). V lost 3 bases and J 2 bases, leaving 8 bases between the germline ends. This CDR3 spans 15 amino acids. This CDR3 reads CASSIQITGANVLTF. CDR3 in DNA: TGTGCCAGTAGTATTCAGATTACTGGGGCCAACGTCCTGACTTTC.

This sequence joins TRBV29-1 and TRBJ2-3, with unresolved D. Germline CDR1 is SQVTM and CDR2 is ANQGSEA. The CDR3 runs to 13 residues. V lost 1 base, J lost 0 bases, and 5 bases lay in between. The CDR3 sequence: CSVEVSSTDTQYF. The CDR3, as DNA: TGCAGCGTTGAAGTGTCCAGCACAGATACGCAGTATTTT.

The chain joins TRBV29-1 to TRBJ2-1; D ambiguous. V dropped 5 bases and J dropped 7 bases, with 12 bases sitting between them. Germline assignment: CDR1 SQVTM and CDR2 ANQGSEA. The CDR3 has 12 residues. The CDR3 nucleotides are TGCAGCGTTCGTAGGATTGAAAATGAGCAGTTCTTC. Translation: CSVRRIENEQFF.

This clone was seen once. Here the CDR3 reads CASGRQGRLETQYF. DNA for the CDR3: TGTGCCAGTGGCAGACAGGGGAGATTGGAGACCCAGTACTTC. The chain has TRBV19 and TRBJ2-5; TRBD1 agrees at 8 bases. Trimming cost V 8 bases and J 5 bases; bases outside gene matches: 10. Germline V gives CDR1 LNHDA, CDR2 SQIVND (reference sequence). There are 14 residues in the CDR3.

As concerns this clone: Different DNA sequences within this sample yield the same CDR3. The chain has TRBV5-4 and TRBJ2-7; 8 bases agree with TRBD2. V was clipped by 4 bases and J by 5 bases; unmatched bases: 5. Germline CDR1 is SGHNT and CDR2 is YYREEE (reference sequence). The CDR3 contains 13 residues. CDR3 sequence (DNA): TGTGCCAGCAGCCCGGGGGGGAGGGACGAGCAGTACTTC. It codes for CASSPGGRDEQYF.

The rearrangement uses TRBV19 and TRBJ2-2, with TRBD1 as a possible D gene (5 bases). Germline V CDR1 and CDR2: LNHDA, SQIVND (reference sequence). CDR3 size: 12 residues. V was pared by 7 bases and J by 5 bases, with 8 bases between. CDR3 protein: CASTRETGELFF. As DNA, the CDR3 is TGTGCCAGTACCAGGGAAACCGGGGAGCTGTTTTTT.

The chain employs TRBV10-3 and TRBJ1-3, with D uncertain. Looked up from germline, CDR1 is ENHRY and CDR2 is SYGVKD. The V gene lost 4 bases and the J gene lost 2 bases, with 12 bases spanning the gap. This CDR3 is 15 amino acids long. CDR3 region: CAISAGPETGNTIYF. The CDR3 nucleotides read TGTGCCATCAGTGCTGGCCCGGAGACTGGAAACACCATATATTTT.

The chain links TRBV15 to TRBJ2-5; D remains ambiguous. V lost 0 bases and J lost 1, with 6 bases in between. CDR1 is LNHNV, CDR2 YYDKDF, per germline (reference sequence). This CDR3 is built from 14 residues. The CDR3 reads CATSRDVSQETQYF. DNA for the CDR3: TGTGCCACCAGCAGAGATGTCAGCCAAGAGACCCAGTACTTC.